Following are 10 T cell receptor beta chains from one sample sequenced in a study of blood T cell repertoires in COVID-19. The data were produced by immunoSEQ multiplex PCR, yet TCRdb's version contains in-frame clones alone and is incomplete. The sample has 100,000 to 120,000 clones, approximately 83% seen once. What was sequenced was peripheral blood. These receptors were taken from a woman aged 70-85 years with acute or convalescent COVID-19.

The rearrangement uses TRBV5-6 and TRBJ2-5; TRBD2 might be the D (6 bases). CDR1 is SGHDT, CDR2 YYEEEE, per germline. The CDR3 has 15 amino acids. V gave up 0 bases and J gave up 5 bases, with 14 bases separating them. Here the CDR3 DNA reads TGTGCCAGCAGCTTGGGGGTCGGTGGGAGGGAGACCCAGTACTTC. Amino acids: CASSLGVGGRETQYF.

This clone was seen just once. The chain uses TRBV3-1 (or the pseudogene TRBV3-2) and TRBJ2-3, with 13 bases aligning to TRBD2. The CDR3 loop spans 15 amino acids. CDR1 and CDR2 (germline): LGHDT, YNNKEL (reference sequence). V lost 0 bases, J lost 7 bases, and 1 base stayed unmatched. The CDR3: CASSQEGTSGNTQYF. CDR3 DNA sequence: TGTGCCAGCAGCCAAGAAGGGACTAGCGGGAATACGCAGTATTTT.

This chain links TRBV24-1 with TRBJ2-5; possibly TRBD1 for D (7 bases). This CDR3 contains 13 residues. V was pared by 3 bases and J by 9 bases, with 13 bases between. Germline V gene data show CDR1 as KGHDR and CDR2 as SFDVKD. The DNA of the CDR3 is TGTGCCACCAGTGATGGACAGGAGGGGGCCCAGTACTTC. Translation: CATSDGQEGAQYF.

The rearrangement links TRBV29-1 to TRBJ2-3; weak D call: TRBD2 (6 bases). CDR1 and CDR2 from the germline V gene are SQVTM and ANQGSEA. The V end was cut by 6 bases, the J end by 6 bases, with 16 bases between. The CDR3 contains 13 residues. The CDR3 here is CSVGTSFLDTQYF. The CDR3 nucleotides read TGCAGCGTCGGGACTTCCTTTTTGGATACGCAGTATTTT.

This clone was seen once. This chain uses TRBV6-1 with TRBJ1-5; 8 bases match TRBD1. The CDR3 covers 16 residues. Per germline, CDR1 MNHNS and CDR2 SASEGT. V lost 4 bases and J lost 1; bases outside the gene matches: 6. CDR3: CASSGQGALSNQPQHF. The CDR3 DNA is TGTGCCAGCAGTGGGCAGGGGGCGCTAAGCAATCAGCCCCAGCATTTT.

This chain links TRBV29-1 with TRBJ2-1; TRBD1 matches 9 bases. The CDR3 loop spans 15 amino acids. J was trimmed by 1 base and V by 6 bases; bases with no gene match: 7. Germline assignment: CDR1 SQVTM and CDR2 ANQGSEA. CDR3 residues: CSVSHGTGSYNEQFF. CDR3 coding DNA: TGCAGCGTGAGCCACGGGACAGGGTCCTACAATGAGCAGTTCTTC.

The chain combines TRBV28 with TRBJ2-7, with 10 bases aligning to TRBD1. This CDR3 spans 14 amino acids. Germline V gene lookup returns CDR1 MDHEN and CDR2 SYDVKM. V shed 7 bases, J shed 3 bases, and the junction held 6 bases outside the gene matches. This chain's CDR3 is CASITGQGNYEQYF. The CDR3 DNA follows: TGTGCCAGCATTACGGGACAGGGGAACTACGAGCAGTACTTC.

This chain links TRBV2 with TRBJ2-3, with a tentative D call TRBD2 (5 bases). Germline V gene sequence: CDR1 SNHLY, CDR2 FYNNEI. The CDR3 covers 12 residues. Between the trimmed V and J ends, which lost 5 bases and 4 bases, there was a span of 7 bases. The CDR3 loop reads CASSKGADTQYF. CDR3 sequence (DNA): TGTGCCAGCAGTAAGGGAGCAGATACGCAGTATTTT.

V is TRBV9 and J is TRBJ1-2; maybe TRBD1 (6 bases). Between the trimmed V and J ends, which lost 6 bases and 3 bases, there was a span of 21 bases. The CDR3 extends over 16 amino acids. Germline CDR1 is SGDLS and CDR2 is YYNGEE. The CDR3 region has the DNA TGTGCCAGCACCCCAACGGACAGCCTAAGGGACTATGGCTACACCTTC. It specifies CASTPTDSLRDYGYTF.

The chain recombines TRBV7-8 with TRBJ2-3, with D possibly TRBD1 on 5 matching bases. This CDR3 contains 13 residues. V gave up 4 bases and J gave up 8 bases, with 13 bases separating them. Germline loops: CDR1 SGHVS, CDR2 FQNEAQ. CDR3 nucleotides: TGTGCCAGCAGCTCGGCCCAGGGCGGTACGCAGTATTTT. Translating it yields CASSSAQGGTQYF.